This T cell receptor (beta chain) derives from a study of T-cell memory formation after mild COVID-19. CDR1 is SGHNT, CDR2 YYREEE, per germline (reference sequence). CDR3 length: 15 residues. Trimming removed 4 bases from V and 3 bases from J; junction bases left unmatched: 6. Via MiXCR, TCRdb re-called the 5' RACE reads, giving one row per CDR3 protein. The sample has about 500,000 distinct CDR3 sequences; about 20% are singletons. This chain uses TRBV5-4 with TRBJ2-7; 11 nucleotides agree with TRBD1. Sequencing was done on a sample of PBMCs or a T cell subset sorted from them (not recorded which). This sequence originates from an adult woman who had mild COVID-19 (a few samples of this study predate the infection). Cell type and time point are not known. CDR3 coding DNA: TGTGCCAGCAGCCAGAAGGGACAGGGGGACTACGAGCAGTACTTC. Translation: CASSQKGQGDYEQYF.